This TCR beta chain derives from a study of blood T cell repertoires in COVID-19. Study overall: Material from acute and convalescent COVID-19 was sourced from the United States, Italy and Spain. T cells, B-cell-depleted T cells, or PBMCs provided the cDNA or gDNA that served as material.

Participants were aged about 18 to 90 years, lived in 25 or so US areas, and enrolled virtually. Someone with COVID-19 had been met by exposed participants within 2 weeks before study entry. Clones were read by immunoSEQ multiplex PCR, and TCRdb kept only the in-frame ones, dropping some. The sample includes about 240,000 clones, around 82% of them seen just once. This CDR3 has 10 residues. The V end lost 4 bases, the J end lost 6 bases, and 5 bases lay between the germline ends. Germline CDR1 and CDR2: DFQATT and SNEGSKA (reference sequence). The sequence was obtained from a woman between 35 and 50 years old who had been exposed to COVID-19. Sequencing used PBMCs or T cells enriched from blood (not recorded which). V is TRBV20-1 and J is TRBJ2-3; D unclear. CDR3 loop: CSAKADTQYF. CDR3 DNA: TGCAGTGCTAAAGCCGATACGCAGTATTTT.